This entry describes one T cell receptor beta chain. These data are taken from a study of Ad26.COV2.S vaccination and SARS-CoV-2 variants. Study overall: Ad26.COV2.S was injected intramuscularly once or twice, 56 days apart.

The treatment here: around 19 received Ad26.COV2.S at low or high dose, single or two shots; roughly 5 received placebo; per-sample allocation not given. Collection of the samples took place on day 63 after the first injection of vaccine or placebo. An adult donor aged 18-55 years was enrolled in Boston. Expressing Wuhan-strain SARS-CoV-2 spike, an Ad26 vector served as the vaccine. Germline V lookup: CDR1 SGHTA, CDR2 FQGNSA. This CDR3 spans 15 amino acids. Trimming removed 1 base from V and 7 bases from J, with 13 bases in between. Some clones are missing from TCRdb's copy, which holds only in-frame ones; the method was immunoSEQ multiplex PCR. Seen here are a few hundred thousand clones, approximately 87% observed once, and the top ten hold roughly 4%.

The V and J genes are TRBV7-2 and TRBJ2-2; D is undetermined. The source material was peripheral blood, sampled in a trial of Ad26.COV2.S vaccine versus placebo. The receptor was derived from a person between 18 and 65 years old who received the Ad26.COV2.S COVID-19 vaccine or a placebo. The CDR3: CASSLGVGPGGELFF. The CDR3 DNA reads TGTGCCAGCAGCTTAGGAGTTGGTCCGGGCGGGGAGCTGTTTTTT.